This T cell receptor beta chain appears in the sequencing data of a study of T cell responses to AZD1222 COVID-19 vaccine. As concerns this clone: Its matching antigen is unknown.

Using immunoSEQ multiplex PCR, the repertoire was profiled, and TCRdb retains in-frame clones only, with some absent. The table includes under 150,000 clones, approximately 94% detected once. Study-wide results and limits: The study reported that nearly half of spike-specific TCRs target unmutated variant regions. A mostly white British donor set with more females was recruited, and clonal diversity was possibly underestimated. When two AZD1222 doses had been given, Spike-specific TCR breadth and depth rose. Repertoires were sampled only after the peak T cell response.

Germline CDR1 reads DFQATT; CDR2 reads SNEGSKA (reference sequence). V lost 3 bases, J lost 5 bases, and 14 bases lay in between. There are 15 residues in the CDR3. The sequencing here drew on peripheral blood, taken on day 0 of AZD1222 vaccination. The sequence was obtained from an adult in good health. The genes are TRBV20-1 and TRBJ1-6; D may be TRBD1 (5 bases). The CDR3 loop reads CSASVGAAHNSPLHF. The DNA of the CDR3 is TGCAGTGCTAGTGTAGGGGCCGCACATAATTCACCCCTCCACTTT.